Each of the 18 T cell receptor beta chains below was sequenced from the same sample in a study of cytomegalovirus exposure and HLA in healthy donors. Use of 60 Vbeta and 13 Jbeta primers characterized the PCR. TCRdb's copy holds only in-frame clones and misses some; the assay was immunoSEQ multiplex PCR. The table has roughly 110,000 clones, 70% seen once. Material: PBMCs. The origin of the receptors is a man aged 25-45 years in good health and CMV-seropositive.

The rearrangement joins TRBV4-1 to TRBJ2-1; 8 nucleotides agree with TRBD2. Germline CDR1 MGHRA, CDR2 YSYEKL. The trim removed 1 base at V and 7 bases at J, leaving 3 bases unmatched. This CDR3 has 14 amino acids. The DNA of the CDR3 is TGCGCCAGCAGCCAAGTTACTAGCGGAAATGAGCAGTTCTTC. This gives the protein CASSQVTSGNEQFF.

The chain links TRBV2 to TRBJ1-3; a weak D match, TRBD1 (6 bases). Trimming stripped 6 bases from V and 0 bases from J, with 12 bases between. Per germline, CDR1 SNHLY and CDR2 FYNNEI. The CDR3 runs 15 residues. CDR3 DNA sequence: TGTGCCAGCAGGGCAACAGGGTACTCTGGAAACACCATATATTTT. This sequence encodes CASRATGYSGNTIYF.

This clone was seen a few times. This chain links TRBV29-1 with TRBJ1-2; D gene ambiguous. The germline V gene encodes CDR1 SQVTM and CDR2 ANQGSEA. This CDR3 has 14 residues. Trimming stripped 2 bases from V and 4 bases from J, with 14 bases between. The CDR3 spells CSVERRGFGYGYTF. The DNA for the CDR3 is TGCAGCGTTGAAAGGCGCGGATTCGGCTATGGCTACACCTTC.

V and J are TRBV19 and TRBJ2-3; perhaps TRBD2 as D (5 bases). The germline V gene has CDR1 LNHDA and CDR2 SQIVND (reference sequence). V was shortened by 7 bases and J by 1 base, with 9 bases between the two germline ends. The CDR3 has 13 residues. The CDR3: CASKRAGTDTQYF. CDR3 in DNA: TGTGCCAGTAAGAGAGCGGGCACAGATACGCAGTATTTT.

This clone showed up just once. This rearrangement joins TRBV9 to TRBJ1-4; D may be TRBD1 (6 bases). CDR3 length: 17 residues. V was shortened by 0 bases and J by 5 bases, with 17 bases between the two germline ends. The germline V gene encodes CDR1 SGDLS and CDR2 YYNGEE. The DNA of the CDR3 is TGTGCCAGCAGCGTAGGCTTGGGGGACACCTACAATGAAAAACTGTTTTTT. This codes for CASSVGLGDTYNEKLFF.

J is TRBJ2-1 and V is TRBV9, with 10 bases aligning to TRBD1. The trim removed 3 bases at V and 2 bases at J, leaving 5 bases unmatched. The CDR3 sequence is 16 residues long. Germline V gene sequence: CDR1 SGDLS, CDR2 YYNGEE. The CDR3 reads CASSEVGTGAYNEQFF. In DNA form, the CDR3 reads TGTGCCAGCAGCGAGGTTGGGACAGGGGCCTACAATGAGCAGTTCTTC. The entire variable domain, with the rest obtained from reference TRBV9 and TRBJ2-1, is as follows: DSGVTQTPKHLITATGQRVTLRCSPRSGDLSVYWYQQSLDQGLQFLIQYYNGEERAKGNILERFSAQQFPDLHSELNLSSLELGDSALYFCASSEVGTGAYNEQFFGPGTRLTVL.

The V gene is TRBV4-1, the J gene TRBJ2-7; TRBD2 is a possible D gene (5 bases). V was trimmed by 3 bases and J by 7 bases, leaving 10 bases between them. Germline CDR1 and CDR2: MGHRA and YSYEKL. The CDR3 has 12 residues. The CDR3, as DNA: TGCGCCAGCAGCCAGTTACCGGGGGAGCAGTACTTC. This encodes CASSQLPGEQYF.

This rearrangement joins TRBV29-1 to TRBJ1-1; 9 nucleotides agree with TRBD1. From germline, CDR1 is SQVTM and CDR2 ANQGSEA. The trim removed 7 bases at V and 7 bases at J, leaving 13 bases unmatched. The CDR3 extends over 14 amino acids. The CDR3 here is CSGVGYRGHGEAFF. CDR3 DNA sequence: TGCAGCGGCGTGGGTTACAGGGGGCACGGTGAAGCTTTCTTT.

The rearrangement uses TRBV13 and TRBJ1-2, with 10 bases identical to TRBD1. After removal of 5 bases from V and 0 bases from J, the junction contained 0 bases not matched to a gene. From germline, CDR1 is PRHDT and CDR2 FYEKMQ (reference sequence). The CDR3 loop spans 14 amino acids. In DNA, the CDR3 is TGTGCCAGCAGCGGACAGGGGGCTAACTATGGCTACACCTTC. Residues: CASSGQGANYGYTF.

CDR3 bases: TGTGCCAGCAGCTGGGGAGGGGGGGGCGCTGGCTACACCTTC. Translated: CASSWGGGGAGYTF. The V and J genes are TRBV5-5 and TRBJ1-2; TRBD1 is a possible D gene (6 bases). With 3 bases removed from V and 7 bases from J, the gap between germline ends came to 16 bases. Looked up from germline, CDR1 is SGHKS and CDR2 is YYEKEE (reference sequence). The CDR3 is 14 amino acids. The full variable domain, rest sourced from reference TRBV5-5 and TRBJ1-2, is DAGVTQSPTHLIKTRGQQVTLRCSPISGHKSVSWYQQVLGQGPQFIFQYYEKEERGRGNFPDRFSARQFPNYSSELNVNALLLGDSALYLCASSWGGGGAGYTFGSGTRLTVV.

There are a few counts of this clone. V gene TRBV6-1 combines with J gene TRBJ1-2; 12 nucleotides line up with TRBD1. Germline V lookup: CDR1 MNHNS, CDR2 SASEGT. The CDR3 length is 17 residues. V shed 3 bases and J 4 bases; nucleotides not matched to a gene: 9. The CDR3 loop reads CASSDPGQGAGVYGYTF. DNA of the CDR3: TGTGCCAGCAGTGACCCGGGACAGGGGGCCGGAGTCTATGGCTACACCTTC.

The chain carries TRBV5-8 and TRBJ1-2; 9 positions match TRBD1. The CDR3 totals 13 residues. Trimming cost V 4 bases and J 7 bases; bases outside gene matches: 5. The V gene's germline CDR1 is SGHTS and CDR2 YDEGEE. CDR3 residues: CASSTTGGLGYTF. CDR3 DNA sequence: TGTGCCAGCAGCACAACAGGGGGCCTTGGCTACACCTTC. The whole variable domain, filled in from reference TRBV5-8 and TRBJ1-2, reads EAGVTQSPTHLIKTRGQQATLRCSPISGHTSVYWYQQALGLGLQFLLWYDEGEERNRGNFPPRFSGRQFPNYSSELNVNALELEDSALYLCASSTTGGLGYTFGSGTRLTVV.

Here the CDR3 DNA reads TGTGCCTGGAGTCCACTAGATTACTATGAGCAGTTCTTC. Protein product: CAWSPLDYYEQFF. The chain links TRBV30 to TRBJ2-1; TRBD2 is a possible D gene (5 bases). Germline values: CDR1 GTSNPN, CDR2 SVGIG (reference sequence). The V end was cut by 2 bases, the J end by 8 bases, with 13 bases between. This CDR3 has 13 residues.

The rearrangement joins TRBV19 to TRBJ2-5; TRBD1 aligns across 10 bases. The end of the DNA fits TRBJ2-7 better, so the J call may be wrong. Per germline, CDR1 LNHDA and CDR2 SQIVND (reference sequence). This CDR3 is built from 15 residues. In DNA, the CDR3 is TGTGCCAGTAGCCAGACAGGGGGCACTAGCTACGAGCAGTACTTC. Its translation is CASSQTGGTSYEQYF.

The rearrangement joins TRBV7-3 to TRBJ1-1; D unresolved. There are 14 residues in the CDR3. V lost 1 base, J lost 3 bases, and 9 bases lay in between. Germline loops: CDR1 SGHTA, CDR2 FQGTGA. Here the CDR3 DNA reads TGTGCCAGCAGCTTAAGCGGATCGGACACTGAAGCTTTCTTT. Protein product: CASSLSGSDTEAFF.

This clone was counted a few times. The chain carries TRBV27 and TRBJ1-4, with D perhaps matching TRBD1 (5 bases). In germline, CDR1 is MNHEY, CDR2 SMNVEV (reference sequence). V lost 1 base and J lost 0, with 9 bases in between. There are 16 residues in the CDR3. CDR3 protein: CASSLWQGATNEKLFF. Written as DNA, the CDR3 is TGTGCCAGCAGTTTATGGCAGGGTGCAACTAATGAAAAACTGTTTTTT.

The chain carries TRBV9 and TRBJ2-3, with D unclear. The germline CDR1 and CDR2 sequences are SGDLS and YYNGEE. V shed 4 bases and J shed 10 bases, with 13 bases lying between them. This CDR3 region has 12 residues. CDR3 in amino acids: CASSRDPAAQYF. Written as DNA, the CDR3 is TGTGCCAGCAGCCGAGACCCTGCGGCGCAGTATTTT.

V and J are TRBV19 and TRBJ1-1, with TRBD1 identical over 9 bases. The V and J ends lost 4 bases and 2 bases, in that order; junction bases with no gene match: 2. The CDR3 sequence is 14 residues long. Per germline, CDR1 LNHDA and CDR2 SQIVND (reference sequence). CDR3 residues: CASSTTGGNTEAFF. The CDR3 DNA is TGTGCCAGTAGTACAACAGGGGGCAACACTGAAGCTTTCTTT.